The 7 T cell receptor beta chains presented below share a single source sample, sequenced in a study of T cells in Graves' hyperthyroidism and ophthalmopathy. RNA transcripts were the template for amplifying TCR beta CDR3 regions. The HTBI primer set drove a first-round RT-PCR of the TCR CDR3. TCRdb fed the multiplex PCR reads into MiXCR, producing one record per CDR3 protein. There are some 350,000 distinct CDR3 sequences in the sample; more than 15% occur only once, and about a quarter lies in the top ten. Sequenced: blood. The receptors were sampled from a woman aged 18-35 years with Graves' hyperthyroidism that later progressed to Graves' ophthalmopathy.

At least ten counts were recorded for this clonotype. V usage is TRBV3-1 and J usage is TRBJ1-1; possibly TRBD1 for D (5 bases). Trimming took off 5 bases at V and 3 bases at J, with 13 bases between the two ends. CDR3 length: 14 residues. The germline gives CDR1 LGHDT, CDR2 YNNKEL (reference sequence). Written as DNA, the CDR3 is TGTGCCAGCAGCTACAGGTTAAGGGACACTGAAGCTTTCTTT. It encodes CASSYRLRDTEAFF.

This clonotype was recorded at least ten times. This chain uses TRBV28 with TRBJ2-1; 7 bases are a match to TRBD2. Germline V lookup: CDR1 MDHEN, CDR2 SYDVKM. The CDR3 runs to 16 residues. J lost 0 bases, V lost 1 base, and 3 bases had no gene match. CDR3: CASSLLGTISYNEQFF. As DNA, the CDR3 is TGTGCCAGCAGTTTATTGGGGACTATCTCCTACAATGAGCAGTTCTTC.

The V gene is TRBV27, the J gene TRBJ2-7, with a possible D match to TRBD1 (5 bases). Germline V gives CDR1 MNHEY, CDR2 SMNVEV (reference sequence). Trimming shortened V by 3 bases and J by 9 bases, and 15 bases separated the two germline ends. There are 13 residues in the CDR3. In nucleotides, the CDR3 is TGTGCCAGCAGTTTGTCCTCAGGGAACGGGCAGTACTTC. Residues: CASSLSSGNGQYF.

The chain carries TRBV3-1 and TRBJ2-7; 8 nucleotides line up with TRBD1. Germline CDR1 LGHDT, CDR2 YNNKEL (reference sequence). The CDR3 spans 15 residues. The ends lost 1 base at V and 3 bases at J; junction bases unmatched: 5. The CDR3 DNA follows: TGTGCCAGCAGCCAAGTCCAGGGGGCTTACTACGAGCAGTACTTC. Translation: CASSQVQGAYYEQYF.

The rearrangement joins TRBV6-1 to TRBJ2-2; 9 nucleotides line up with TRBD1. Looked up from germline, CDR1 is MNHNS and CDR2 is SASEGT. Trimming took 6 bases from V and 4 from J; bases not matched to a gene: 9. This CDR3 spans 16 amino acids. This CDR3 is CASSLTGTGSTGELFF. The CDR3, as DNA: TGTGCCAGCAGCCTCACCGGGACAGGGTCCACCGGGGAGCTGTTTTTT.

This clonotype was recorded many times. The gene calls are TRBV5-1 and TRBJ2-6; 8 bases match TRBD2. The CDR3 runs 18 residues. After removal of 0 bases from V and 1 base from J, the junction contained 6 bases not matched to a gene. The germline V gene has CDR1 SGHRS and CDR2 YFSETQ. In DNA form, the CDR3 reads TGCGCCAGCAGCTTGGGACTAGCGATTACTTCTGGGGCCAACGTCCTGACTTTC. This translates into CASSLGLAITSGANVLTF.

This clonotype was detected ten times or more. The chain has TRBV7-2 and TRBJ2-1, with 7 bases aligning to TRBD2. The CDR3 spans 14 residues. Germline-derived CDR1 and CDR2 are SGHTA and FQGNSA. V lost 2 bases, J lost 9 bases, and 7 bases stayed unmatched. The CDR3, as DNA: TGTGCCAGCAGCTTAAGAGGGAGGGCCGGTGAGCAGTTCTTC. Translation gives CASSLRGRAGEQFF. The full variable domain, with the rest looked up from reference TRBV7-2 and TRBJ2-1, is GAGVSQSPSNKVTEKGKDVELRCDPISGHTALYWYRQSLGQGLEFLIYFQGNSAPDKSGLPSDRFSAERTGGSVSTLTIQRTQQEDSAVYLCASSLRGRAGEQFFGPGTRLTVL.